This passage covers 6 T cell receptor beta chains from one sample sequenced in a study of T cells in tumors after PD-1 blockade. TCRdb's table, derived via immunoSEQ multiplex PCR, lists solely in-frame clones and lacks some. The table lists around 13,000 clones, around four fifths of them singletons. Sample: PBMCs, taken after anti-PD-1 treatment. Every receptor here comes from a human donor with basal cell carcinoma.

This clone was detected only a few times. The V call is TRBV5-6, the J call TRBJ1-5; TRBD1 matches 7 bases. Germline CDR1 reads SGHDT; CDR2 reads YYEEEE. V was clipped by 0 bases and J by 6 bases; unmatched bases: 9. This CDR3 has 16 residues. DNA for the CDR3: TGTGCCAGCAGCTTGGCAGGGGGAGGGGCGAGTCAGCCCCAGCATTTT. Protein: CASSLAGGGASQPQHF.

This chain connects TRBV5-1 to TRBJ1-2, with 9 bases identical to TRBD1. The junction had 3 bases not matched to a gene; V was cut back by 1 base and J by 2 bases. This CDR3 has 15 residues. CDR1 and CDR2 from the germline V gene are SGHRS and YFSETQ. Here the CDR3 DNA reads TGCGCCAGCAGCTTGTCAACAGGGGGCAACTATGGCTACACCTTC. Its translation: CASSLSTGGNYGYTF.

The rearrangement links TRBV28 to TRBJ2-7; the D is unclear. Germline V gene data show CDR1 as MDHEN and CDR2 as SYDVKM. CDR3 length: 13 amino acids. V was trimmed by 3 bases and J by 3 bases, leaving 9 bases between them. The CDR3 DNA reads as TGTGCCAGCAGTTTGCCCCCCCACTACGAGCAGTACTTC. Translation: CASSLPPHYEQYF.

J is TRBJ1-2 and V is TRBV3-1 (or the pseudogene TRBV3-2); D not certain. The CDR3 runs 11 residues. Germline V gene lookup returns CDR1 LGHDT and CDR2 YNNKEL (reference sequence). Deletions cut 1 base from V and 5 bases from J, with 2 bases between. Here the CDR3 DNA reads TGTGCCAGCAGCCAAGGTTATGGCTACACCTTC. This translates into CASSQGYGYTF.

This chain connects TRBV2 to TRBJ2-3, with 11 positions matching TRBD1. Germline trimming cut 3 bases from V and 5 bases from J; bases unmatched to any gene: 4. Germline V gives CDR1 SNHLY, CDR2 FYNNEI. The CDR3 totals 15 residues. CDR3 protein: CASSDWTGGKDTQYF. The CDR3 DNA follows: TGTGCCAGCAGTGATTGGACAGGGGGCAAAGATACGCAGTATTTT.

The V gene is TRBV7-2, the J gene TRBJ2-2; 12 bases are shared with TRBD2. With V trimmed by 5 bases and J by 7 bases, 11 bases remained unmatched. Germline CDR1 reads SGHTA; CDR2 reads FQGNSA. The CDR3 has 17 amino acids. CDR3 residues: CASSASSGRAVVGELFF. CDR3 coding DNA: TGTGCCAGCAGCGCCTCTAGCGGGAGGGCCGTTGTCGGGGAGCTGTTTTTT.